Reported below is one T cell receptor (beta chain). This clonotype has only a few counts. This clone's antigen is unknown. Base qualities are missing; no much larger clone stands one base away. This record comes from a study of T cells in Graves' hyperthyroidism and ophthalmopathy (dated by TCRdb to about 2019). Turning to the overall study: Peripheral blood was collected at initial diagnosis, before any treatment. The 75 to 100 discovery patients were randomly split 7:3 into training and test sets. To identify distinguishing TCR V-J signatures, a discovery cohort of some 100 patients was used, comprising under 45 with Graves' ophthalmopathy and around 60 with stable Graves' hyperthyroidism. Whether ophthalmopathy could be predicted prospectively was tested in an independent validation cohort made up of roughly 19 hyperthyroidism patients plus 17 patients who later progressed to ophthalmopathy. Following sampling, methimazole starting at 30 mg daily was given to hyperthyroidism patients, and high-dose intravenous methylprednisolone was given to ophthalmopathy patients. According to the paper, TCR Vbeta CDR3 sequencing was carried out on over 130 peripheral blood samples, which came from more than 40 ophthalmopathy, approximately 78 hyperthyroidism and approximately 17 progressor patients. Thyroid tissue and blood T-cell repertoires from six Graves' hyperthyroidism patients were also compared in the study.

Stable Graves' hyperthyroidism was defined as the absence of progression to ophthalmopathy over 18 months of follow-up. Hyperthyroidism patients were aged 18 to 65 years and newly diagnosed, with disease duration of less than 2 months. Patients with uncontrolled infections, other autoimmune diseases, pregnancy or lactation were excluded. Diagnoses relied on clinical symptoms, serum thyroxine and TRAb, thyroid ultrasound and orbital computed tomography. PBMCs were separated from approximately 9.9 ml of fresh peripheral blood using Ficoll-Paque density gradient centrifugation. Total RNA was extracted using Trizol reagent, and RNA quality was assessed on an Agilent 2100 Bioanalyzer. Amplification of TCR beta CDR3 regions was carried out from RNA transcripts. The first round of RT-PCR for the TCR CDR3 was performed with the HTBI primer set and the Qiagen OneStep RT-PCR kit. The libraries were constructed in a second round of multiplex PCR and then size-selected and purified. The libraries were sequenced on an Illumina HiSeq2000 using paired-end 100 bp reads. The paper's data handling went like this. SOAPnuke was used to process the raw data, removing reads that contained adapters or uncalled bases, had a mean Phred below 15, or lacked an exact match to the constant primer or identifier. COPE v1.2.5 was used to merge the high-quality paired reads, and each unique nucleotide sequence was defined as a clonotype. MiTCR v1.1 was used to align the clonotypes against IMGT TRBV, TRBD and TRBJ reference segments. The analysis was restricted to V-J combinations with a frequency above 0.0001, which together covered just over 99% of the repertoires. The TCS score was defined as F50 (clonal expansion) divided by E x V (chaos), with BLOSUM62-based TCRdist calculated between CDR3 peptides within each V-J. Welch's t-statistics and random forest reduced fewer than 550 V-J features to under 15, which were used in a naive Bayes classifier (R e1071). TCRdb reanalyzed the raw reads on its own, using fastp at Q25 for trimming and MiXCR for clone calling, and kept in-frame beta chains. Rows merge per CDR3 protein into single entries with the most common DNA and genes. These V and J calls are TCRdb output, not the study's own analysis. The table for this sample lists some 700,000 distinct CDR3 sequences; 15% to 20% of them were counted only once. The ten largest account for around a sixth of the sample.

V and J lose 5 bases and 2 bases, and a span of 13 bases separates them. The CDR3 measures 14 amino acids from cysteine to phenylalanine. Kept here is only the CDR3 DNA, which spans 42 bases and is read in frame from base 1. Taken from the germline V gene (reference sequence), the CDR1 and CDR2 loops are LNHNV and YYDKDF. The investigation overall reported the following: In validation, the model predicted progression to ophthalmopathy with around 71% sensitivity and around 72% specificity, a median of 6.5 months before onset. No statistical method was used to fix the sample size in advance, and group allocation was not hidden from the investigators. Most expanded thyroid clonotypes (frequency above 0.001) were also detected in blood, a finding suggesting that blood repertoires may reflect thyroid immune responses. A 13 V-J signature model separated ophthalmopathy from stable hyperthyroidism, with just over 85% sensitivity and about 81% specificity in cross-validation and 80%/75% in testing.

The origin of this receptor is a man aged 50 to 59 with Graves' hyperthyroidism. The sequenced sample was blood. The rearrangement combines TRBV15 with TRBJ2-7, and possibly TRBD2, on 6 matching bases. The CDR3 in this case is CATSHPGLAYEQYF. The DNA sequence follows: TGTGCCACCAGCCATCCGGGACTCGCCTACGAGCAGTACTTC.